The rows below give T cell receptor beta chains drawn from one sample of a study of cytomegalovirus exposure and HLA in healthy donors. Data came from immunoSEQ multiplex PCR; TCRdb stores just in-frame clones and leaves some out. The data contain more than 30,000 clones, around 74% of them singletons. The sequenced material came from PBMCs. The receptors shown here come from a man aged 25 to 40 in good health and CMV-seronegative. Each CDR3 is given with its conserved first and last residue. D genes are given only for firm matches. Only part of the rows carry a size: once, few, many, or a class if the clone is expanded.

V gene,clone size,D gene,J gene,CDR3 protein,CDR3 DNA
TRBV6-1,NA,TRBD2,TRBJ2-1,CASSVTSGGSPNEQFF,TGTGCCAGCAGTGTGACTAGCGGGGGGAGCCCCAATGAGCAGTTCTTC
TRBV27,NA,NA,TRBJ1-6,CASSSKRSYNSPLHF,TGTGCCAGCAGTTCCAAGCGCTCCTATAATTCACCCCTCCACTTT
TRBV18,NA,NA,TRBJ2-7,CASSASRTPRSSSYEQYF,TGTGCCAGCTCAGCCTCAAGGACACCCAGGAGCAGCTCCTACGAGCAGTACTTC
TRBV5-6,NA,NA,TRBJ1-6,CASSFGSSPLHF,TGTGCCAGCAGCTTCGGGAGTTCACCCCTCCACTTT
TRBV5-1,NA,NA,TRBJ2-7,CASSLVDSSLGEQYF,TGCGCCAGCAGCTTAGTGGACAGCTCTCTGGGCGAGCAGTACTTC
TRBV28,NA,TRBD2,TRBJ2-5,CASSLGTSGSSWGGEQYF,TGTGCCAGCAGCCTCGGGACTAGCGGGAGTAGTTGGGGAGGGGAGCAGTACTTC
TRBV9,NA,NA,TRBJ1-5,CASSPGHGGVQPQHF,TGTGCCAGCAGCCCCGGGCATGGGGGGGTCCAGCCCCAGCATTTT
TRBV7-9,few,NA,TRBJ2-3,CASSPPGDTQYF,TGTGCCAGCAGCCCCCCAGGGGATACGCAGTATTTT
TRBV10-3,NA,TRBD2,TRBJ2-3,CATGLASDTQYF,TGTGCCACCGGACTAGCATCGGATACGCAGTATTTT
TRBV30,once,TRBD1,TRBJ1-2,CAWSRTGGYTF,TGTGCCTGGAGTCGGACAGGCGGCTACACCTTC
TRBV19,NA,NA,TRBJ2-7,CASSIGRDFSEQYF,TGTGCCAGTAGTATAGGGCGGGACTTCAGCGAGCAGTACTTC
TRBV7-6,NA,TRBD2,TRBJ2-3,CASSYLTGTSGEDTQYF,TGTGCCAGCAGCTACTTAACCGGGACTAGCGGGGAAGATACGCAGTATTTT
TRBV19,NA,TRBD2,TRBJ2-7,CASSGLAGVGYEQYF,TGTGCCAGTAGTGGGCTAGCGGGAGTGGGGTACGAGCAGTACTTC
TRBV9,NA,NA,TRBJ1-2,CASTRDTDYGYTF,TGTGCCAGCACACGGGACACCGACTATGGCTACACCTTC
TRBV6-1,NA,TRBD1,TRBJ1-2,CASSEQGADGYPF,TGTGCCAGCAGTGAACAGGGGGCGGATGGCTACCCCTTC
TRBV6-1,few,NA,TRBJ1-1,CASSEGMDSYTEAFF,TGTGCCAGCAGTGAGGGGATGGACAGCTACACTGAAGCTTTCTTT
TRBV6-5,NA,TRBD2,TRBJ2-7,CASSYSASGTDYEQYF,TGTGCCAGCAGTTACTCTGCTAGCGGGACCGACTACGAGCAGTACTTC
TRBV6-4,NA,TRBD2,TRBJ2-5,CASAAGAGGQETQYF,TGTGCCAGCGCAGCGGGGGCCGGTGGCCAAGAGACCCAGTACTTC
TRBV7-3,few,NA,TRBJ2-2,CASSLNSAGSTGELFF,TGTGCCAGCAGCTTAAATTCTGCGGGGAGCACCGGGGAGCTGTTTTTT
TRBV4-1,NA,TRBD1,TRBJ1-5,CASSQEQGFGQPQHF,TGCGCCAGCAGCCAAGAACAGGGGTTTGGTCAGCCCCAGCATTTT
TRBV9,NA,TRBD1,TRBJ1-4,CASSVIGGWGQKNEKLFF,TGTGCCAGCAGCGTAATAGGAGGGTGGGGACAGAAAAACGAAAAACTGTTTTTT
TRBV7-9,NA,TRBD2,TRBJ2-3,CSSSSTSGSQDTQYF,TGTTCCAGCAGCTCCACTAGCGGGAGTCAAGATACGCAGTATTTT
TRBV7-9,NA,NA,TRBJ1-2,CASSFGENYGYTF,TGTGCCAGCAGCTTTGGGGAGAACTATGGCTACACCTTC
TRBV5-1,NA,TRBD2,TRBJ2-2,CASSPSRLAGTGELFF,TGCGCCAGCAGCCCGAGTAGGCTAGCGGGCACCGGGGAGCTGTTTTTT
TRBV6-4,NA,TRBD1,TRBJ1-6,CASSETDRGDGSPLHF,TGTGCCAGCAGTGAAACGGACAGGGGGGATGGTTCACCCCTCCACTTT
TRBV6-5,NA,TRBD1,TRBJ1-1,CASRVGQGEAFF,TGTGCCAGCAGGGTAGGACAGGGAGAAGCTTTCTTT
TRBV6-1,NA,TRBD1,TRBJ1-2,CASRPGTELYYGYTF,TGTGCCAGCAGACCCGGGACAGAACTATACTATGGCTACACCTTC
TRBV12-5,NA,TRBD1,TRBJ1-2,CASGPGTVYGYPF,TGTGCTAGTGGTCCCGGGACAGTCTATGGCTACCCCTTC
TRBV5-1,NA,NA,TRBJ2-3,CASSLNPLSTQYF,TGCGCCAGCAGCTTGAATCCCCTGAGTACGCAGTATTTT
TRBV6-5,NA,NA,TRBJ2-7,CASSPRDTSYEQYF,TGTGCCAGCAGTCCCCGGGACACTTCCTACGAGCAGTACTTC
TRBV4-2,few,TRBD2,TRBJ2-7,CASSQTSGWEQYF,TGTGCCAGCAGCCAGACTAGCGGGTGGGAGCAGTACTTC
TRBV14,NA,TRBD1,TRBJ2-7,CASSQERDRVQYF,TGTGCCAGCAGCCAAGAGAGGGACAGAGTGCAGTACTTC
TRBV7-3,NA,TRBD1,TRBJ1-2,CASSLTQGRGSGYTF,TGTGCCAGCAGCTTAACGCAGGGCAGGGGGTCTGGCTACACCTTC
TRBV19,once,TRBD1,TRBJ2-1,CASRDRGGLTNEQFF,TGTGCCAGTAGAGACAGGGGAGGACTCACCAATGAGCAGTTCTTC
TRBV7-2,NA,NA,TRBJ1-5,CASSLALGANQPQHF,TGTGCCAGCAGCTTAGCGCTGGGGGCTAATCAGCCCCAGCATTTT
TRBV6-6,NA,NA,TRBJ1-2,CASSYSSEGTNYGYTF,TGTGCCAGCAGTTACTCGTCAGAGGGCACCAACTATGGCTACACCTTC
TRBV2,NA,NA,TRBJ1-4,CASSPEFNEKLFF,TGTGCCAGCAGCCCGGAGTTCAATGAAAAACTGTTTTTT